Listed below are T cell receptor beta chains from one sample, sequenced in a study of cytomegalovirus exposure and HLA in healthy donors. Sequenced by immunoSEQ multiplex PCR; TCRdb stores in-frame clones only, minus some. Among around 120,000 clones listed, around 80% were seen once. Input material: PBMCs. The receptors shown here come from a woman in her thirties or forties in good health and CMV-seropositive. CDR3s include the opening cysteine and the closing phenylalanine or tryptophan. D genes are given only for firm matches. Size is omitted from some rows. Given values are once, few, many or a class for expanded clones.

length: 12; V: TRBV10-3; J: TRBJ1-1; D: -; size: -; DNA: TGTGCCAGTAGCGACTCGAACACTGAAGCTTTCTTT; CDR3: CASSDSNTEAFF
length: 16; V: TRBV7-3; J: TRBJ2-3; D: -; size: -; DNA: TGTGCCAGCAGCGGAAAAGGGTCTAGCGAGGCAGATACGCAGTATTTT; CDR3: CASSGKGSSEADTQYF
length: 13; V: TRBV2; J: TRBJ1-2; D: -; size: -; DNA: TGTGCCAGCAGTCCCCAGGTGAGCTATGGCTACACCTTC; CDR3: CASSPQVSYGYTF
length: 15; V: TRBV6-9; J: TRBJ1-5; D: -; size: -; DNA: TGTGCCAGCAGTTATTCGTGGGAGGGTGATCAGCCCCAGCATTTT; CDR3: CASSYSWEGDQPQHF
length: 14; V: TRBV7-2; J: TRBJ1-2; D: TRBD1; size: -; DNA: TGTGCCAGCAGCGCCCGGGACAGAGCTTATGGCTACACCTTC; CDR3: CASSARDRAYGYTF
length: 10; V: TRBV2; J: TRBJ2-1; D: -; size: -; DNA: TGTGCCAGTCGGGACAATGAGCAGTTCTTC; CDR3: CASRDNEQFF
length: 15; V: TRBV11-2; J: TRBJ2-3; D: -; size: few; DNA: TGTGCCAGCAGGCGCCCGGGGACACGTACAGATACGCAGTATTTT; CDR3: CASRRPGTRTDTQYF
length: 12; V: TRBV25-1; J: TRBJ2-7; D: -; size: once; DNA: TGTGCCAGCAGTCCAGGGCCCTACGAGCAGTACTTC; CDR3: CASSPGPYEQYF
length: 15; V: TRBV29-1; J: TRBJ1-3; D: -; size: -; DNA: TGCAGCGTTTGGGATACAGGGATGGACGGAAACACCATATATTTT; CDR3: CSVWDTGMDGNTIYF
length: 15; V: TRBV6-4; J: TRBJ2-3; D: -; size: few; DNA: TGTGCCAGCAGTGACGGTTCTAGCGCGGCAGATACGCAGTATTTT; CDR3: CASSDGSSAADTQYF